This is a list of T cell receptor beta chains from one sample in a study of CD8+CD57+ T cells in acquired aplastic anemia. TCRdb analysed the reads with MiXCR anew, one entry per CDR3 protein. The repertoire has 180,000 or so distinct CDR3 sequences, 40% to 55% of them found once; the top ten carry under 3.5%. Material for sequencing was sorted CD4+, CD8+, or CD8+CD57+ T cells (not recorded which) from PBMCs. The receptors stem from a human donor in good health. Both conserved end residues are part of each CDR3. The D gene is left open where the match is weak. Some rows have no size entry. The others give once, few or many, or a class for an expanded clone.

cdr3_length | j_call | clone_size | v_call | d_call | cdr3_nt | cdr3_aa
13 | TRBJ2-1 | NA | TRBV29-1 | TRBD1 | TGCAGCGCTGAACAGGGGTATGGGGATGAGCAGTTCTTC | CSAEQGYGDEQFF
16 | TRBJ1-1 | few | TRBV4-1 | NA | TGCGCCAGCAGCCAAGAAGGGGGAGGGGGGAGGACTGAAGCTTTCTTT | CASSQEGGGGRTEAFF
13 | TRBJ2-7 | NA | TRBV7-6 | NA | TGTGCCAGCAGCTTATTCCAGGGGCTGGAGCAGTACTTC | CASSLFQGLEQYF
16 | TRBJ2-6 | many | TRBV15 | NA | TGTGCCACCAGCAGCTTTGTGAACTCTGGGGCCAACGTCCTGACTTTC | CATSSFVNSGANVLTF
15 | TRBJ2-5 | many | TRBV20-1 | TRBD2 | TGCAGTGCTAGACCCGGCCTAGCGGGAGAAGAGACCCAGTACTTC | CSARPGLAGEETQYF
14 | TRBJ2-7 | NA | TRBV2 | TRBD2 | TGTGCCAGCAGCCTTATAGCGGGGGGCTACGAGCAGTACTTC | CASSLIAGGYEQYF
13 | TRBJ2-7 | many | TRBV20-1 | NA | TGCAGTGCTGTCCGATCGAATTCCTACGAGCAGTACTTC | CSAVRSNSYEQYF
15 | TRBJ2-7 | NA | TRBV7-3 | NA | TGTGCCAGGAACCGTTGGCTACCCGCAACCTACGAGCAGTACTTC | CARNRWLPATYEQYF
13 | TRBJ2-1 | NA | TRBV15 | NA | TGTGCCACCAGCAGAGATATGGACAATGAGCAGTTCTTC | CATSRDMDNEQFF
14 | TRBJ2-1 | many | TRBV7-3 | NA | TGTGCCAGCAGCTTAACTCCCTCCTACAATGAGCAGTTCTTC | CASSLTPSYNEQFF
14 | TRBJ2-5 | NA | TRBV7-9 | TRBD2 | TGTGCCAGCAGCCCTAGCGGAGGAGGGGAGACCCAGTACTTC | CASSPSGGGETQYF
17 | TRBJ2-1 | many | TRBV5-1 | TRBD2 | TGCGCCAGCAGCTTGGAAGCGGGGCATAGCTCCTACAATGAGCAGTTCTTC | CASSLEAGHSSYNEQFF
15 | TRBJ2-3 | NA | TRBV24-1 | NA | TGTGCCACCAGTGACGAATTGGACACGCGGTATACGCAGTATTTT | CATSDELDTRYTQYF
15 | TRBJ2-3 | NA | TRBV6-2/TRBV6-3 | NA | TGTGCCAGCATGAGCTATGGGGGGGCCACAGATACGCAGTATTTT | CASMSYGGATDTQYF
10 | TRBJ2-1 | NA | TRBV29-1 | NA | TGCAGCGTTGCTGGAAATGAGCAGTTCTTC | CSVAGNEQFF
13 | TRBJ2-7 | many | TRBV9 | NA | TGTGCCAGCAGCGTAGGAGCAGGGTACGAGCAGTACTTC | CASSVGAGYEQYF
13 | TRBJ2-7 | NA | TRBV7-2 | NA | TGTGCCAGCGGCGTGTACAACTCCTACGAGCAGTACTTC | CASGVYNSYEQYF
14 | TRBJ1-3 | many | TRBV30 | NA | TGTGCCTGGAGGCTAGGGACACCGGGAAACACCATATATTTT | CAWRLGTPGNTIYF
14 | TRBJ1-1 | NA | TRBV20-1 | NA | TGCAGTGCTAGAGATTGGGTCATCAACACTGAAGCTTTCTTT | CSARDWVINTEAFF
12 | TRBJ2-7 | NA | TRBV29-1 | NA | TGCAGCGTTGAGGCGCAGGGCTACGAGCAGTACTTC | CSVEAQGYEQYF
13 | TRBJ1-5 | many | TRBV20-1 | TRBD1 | TGCAGTGCTCCCGGACAGGCCAATCAGCCCCAGCATTTT | CSAPGQANQPQHF
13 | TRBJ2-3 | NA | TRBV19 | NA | TGTGCCAGTAGTACCCCGGAGACAGATACGCAGTATTTT | CASSTPETDTQYF
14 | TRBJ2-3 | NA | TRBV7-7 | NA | TGTGCTAGCAGCTTAGGGGCAGGGTCAGATACGCAGTATTTT | CASSLGAGSDTQYF
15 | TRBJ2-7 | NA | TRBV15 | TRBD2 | TGTGCCACCAGCAGTTTAAGCGGGAGGGCCTTCGAGCAGTACTTC | CATSSLSGRAFEQYF
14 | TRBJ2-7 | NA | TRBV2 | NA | TGTGCCAGCACCAAACCGGGGGCAAACTACGAGCAGTACTTC | CASTKPGANYEQYF
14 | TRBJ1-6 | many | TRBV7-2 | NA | TGTGCCAGCAGCTTTCTCAGGGCCAATTCACCCCTCCACTTT | CASSFLRANSPLHF
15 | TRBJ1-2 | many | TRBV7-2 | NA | TGTGCCAGCAGCTTCAAATGGGGTTCAAACTATGGCTACACCTTC | CASSFKWGSNYGYTF
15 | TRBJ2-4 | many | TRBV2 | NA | TGTGCCAGCAGTGAATTGGCGTTAGCCAAAAACATTCAGTACTTC | CASSELALAKNIQYF
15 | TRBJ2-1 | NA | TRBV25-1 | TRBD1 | TGTGCCAGCTCTCCGCGGACAGGGGCACAAACTGAGCAGTTCTTC | CASSPRTGAQTEQFF
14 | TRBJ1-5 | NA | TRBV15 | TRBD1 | TGTGCCACCACGACAGGGGTATGGGGTCAGCCCCAGCATTTT | CATTTGVWGQPQHF
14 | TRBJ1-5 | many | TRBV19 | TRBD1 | TGTGCCAGTGGAGCGGGACAGGGTTTTCAGCCCCAGCATTTT | CASGAGQGFQPQHF
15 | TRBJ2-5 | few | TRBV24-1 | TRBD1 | TGTGCCACCAGTGATAAGGGACAGGCCAAAGAGACCCAGTACTTC | CATSDKGQAKETQYF
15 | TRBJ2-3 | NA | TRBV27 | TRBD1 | TGTGCCAGCAGTCGGGACAGGCGTCCCACCGACACGCAGTATTTT | CASSRDRRPTDTQYF
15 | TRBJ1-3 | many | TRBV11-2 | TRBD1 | TGTGCCAGCAGCTTAGAGGGACAGGGGTTCAACACCATATATTTT | CASSLEGQGFNTIYF
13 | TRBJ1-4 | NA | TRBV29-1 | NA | TGCAGCGTTGAAGCGGGGGAGCGAGGAAAACTGTTTTTT | CSVEAGERGKLFF
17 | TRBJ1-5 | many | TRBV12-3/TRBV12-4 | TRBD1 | TGTGCCAGCAGTTTAGGGTGGAAGGACAGGGACAATCAGCCCCAGCATTTT | CASSLGWKDRDNQPQHF
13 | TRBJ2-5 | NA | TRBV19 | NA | TGTGCCAGTAGTAAGAACAGAAAAGAGACCCAGTACTTC | CASSKNRKETQYF
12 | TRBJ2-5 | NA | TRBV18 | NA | TGTGCCAGCTCACAAAAGGAGGAGACCCAGTACTTC | CASSQKEETQYF
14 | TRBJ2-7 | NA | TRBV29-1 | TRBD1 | TGCAGCGTTGAAGCCGGGACAGGGGGCTACGAGCAGTACTTC | CSVEAGTGGYEQYF
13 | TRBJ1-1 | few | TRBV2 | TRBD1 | TGTGCCAGCAGTCTACAGGGGGTCACTGAAGCTTTCTTT | CASSLQGVTEAFF
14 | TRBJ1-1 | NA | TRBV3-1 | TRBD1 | TGTGCCAGCAGCCTTTTATCAGGGGGCGGAGGAGCTTTCTTT | CASSLLSGGGGAFF
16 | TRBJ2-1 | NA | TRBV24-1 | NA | TGTGCCACCAGTCCCGGGGACATATCGCGACACAATGAGCAGTTCTTC | CATSPGDISRHNEQFF
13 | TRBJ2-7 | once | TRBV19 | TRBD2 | TGTGCCAGTAGTATAGGCGGGACTAGAGAGCAGTACTTC | CASSIGGTREQYF
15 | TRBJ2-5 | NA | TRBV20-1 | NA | TGCAGTGCCAGCAGGGGTGGATCGTACCAAGATACCCAGTACTTC | CSASRGGSYQDTQYF
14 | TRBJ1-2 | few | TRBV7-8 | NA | TGTGCCAGCAGCTTAGTTGGGACGAACTATGGCTACACCTTC | CASSLVGTNYGYTF
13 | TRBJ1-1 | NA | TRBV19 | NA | TGTGCCAGTAGTATCTGGGGGAACACTGAAGCTTTCTTT | CASSIWGNTEAFF
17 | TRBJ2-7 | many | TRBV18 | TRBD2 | TGTGCCAGCTCACCATTCGGTGGCCTAGCGGGGCCCTACGAGCAGTACTTC | CASSPFGGLAGPYEQYF
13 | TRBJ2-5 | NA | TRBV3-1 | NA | TGTGCCAGCAGCCAAGTTAACGGGGAGACCCAGTACTTC | CASSQVNGETQYF
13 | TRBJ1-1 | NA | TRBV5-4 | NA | TGTGCCAGCAGCTTGTCACATAACACTGAAGCTTTCTTT | CASSLSHNTEAFF
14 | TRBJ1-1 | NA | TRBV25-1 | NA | TGTGCCAGCAGCCCGACAGCTTTTAACGCTGAAGCTTTCTTT | CASSPTAFNAEAFF